The sequence of this TCR beta chain was determined in a study of control samples from healthy donors and cancer patients. Unmatched junction bases numbered 12, after V lost 6 bases and J lost 5 bases. The CDR3 is made up of 15 amino acids. The germline CDR1 and CDR2 sequences are MDHEN and SYDVKM. Repertoires were generated with immunoSEQ multiplex PCR, while TCRdb's copy carries only in-frame clones and drops some. The sample includes just over 80,000 clones, roughly 93% of them seen just once. The sample consisted of blood. The J gene is TRBJ2-5, the V gene TRBV28, with 7 nucleotides matching TRBD2. The clonotype was recovered from a young woman in good health. CDR3 region: CASRPEGGSSETQYF. The CDR3 nucleotides are TGTGCCAGCAGACCCGAAGGCGGGAGTTCGGAGACCCAGTACTTC. The whole variable domain, filled in from reference TRBV28 and TRBJ2-5, reads DVKVTQSSRYLVKRTGEKVFLECVQDMDHENMFWYRQDPGLGLRLIYFSYDVKMKEKGDIPEGYSVSREKKERFSLILESASTNQTSMYLCASRPEGGSSETQYFGPGTRLLVL.